The following is a T cell receptor (beta chain) sequence with its context. Its antigen is undetermined. TCRdb analysed the RT-PCR reads with MiXCR anew, one entry per CDR3 protein. This table holds under 550,000 distinct CDR3 sequences, approximately 7.7% found once. The sample is drawn from a study of response to subunit inactivated influenza vaccine. The V and J ends lost 6 bases and 4 bases respectively, with 12 bases between them. Looked up from germline, CDR1 is LGHDT and CDR2 is YNNKEL (reference sequence). The CDR3 sequence is 13 residues long. Broader study findings: Authors suggested each seasonal flu vaccination may recruit only limited numbers of new T cells.

The origin of this receptor is a man between 50 and 69 years old who received an inactivated influenza vaccine. The sample was PBMCs from blood, taken less than 25 months after vaccination. This chain connects TRBV3-1 to TRBJ1-2; D uncertain. The CDR3 DNA sequence: TGTGCCAGCAGATCTACGGAATTCTATGGCTACACCTTC. Translated, it gives CASRSTEFYGYTF.